These T cell receptor beta chains were read from a single sample in a study of blood T cell repertoires in COVID-19. Profiled with immunoSEQ multiplex PCR; TCRdb holds only in-frame clones, not every one. The repertoire holds fewer than 200,000 clones, 82% seen once, with over 7.5% in the top ten. The specimen was peripheral blood. These TCRs come from a woman in her 70s with acute or convalescent COVID-19. Each CDR3 is given with its conserved first and last residue. D genes are given only for firm matches. Size tells how often a clone was seen (once, few, many) or the class of an expanded clone, and some rows leave it out.

>TRBV11-3|.|TRBJ2-3|.
TGTGCCAGCAGCTTAGATCTAAGAGGCCCTAGCACAGATACGCAGTATTTT
CASSLDLRGPSTDTQYF
>TRBV15|.|TRBJ2-3|TRBD2
TGTGCCACCAGCAGAAGCTCGTGGGCGGGAGGGGCAGATACGCAGTATTTT
CATSRSSWAGGADTQYF
>TRBV11-1|.|TRBJ2-2|TRBD1
TGTGCCAGCAGCCGTCAGGGGGCAATAACCGGGGAGCTGTTTTTT
CASSRQGAITGELFF
>TRBV7-2|.|TRBJ2-5|TRBD2
TGTGCCAGCAGAGCGGGGGCCTATCAAGAGACCCAGTACTTC
CASRAGAYQETQYF
>TRBV6-5|.|TRBJ2-1|.
TGTGCCAGCAGTTCACCCGGGACTTCCAAGCAGTTCTTC
CASSSPGTSKQFF
>TRBV3-1/TRBV3-2|once|TRBJ2-2|TRBD1
TGTGCCAGCAGCCGGGACAGATCAACCGGGGAGCTGTTTTTT
CASSRDRSTGELFF
>TRBV4-1|few|TRBJ1-6|.
TGCGCCAGCAGCCAAGACTTCGGTCTGGTATCACCCCTCCACTTT
CASSQDFGLVSPLHF
>TRBV7-9|.|TRBJ2-7|TRBD2
TGTGCCAGCAGCCGAGGACTAGTTGGTTACGAGCAGTACTTC
CASSRGLVGYEQYF
>TRBV5-5|.|TRBJ1-6|.
TGTGCCAGCAGCTTGGCGCCAGAAAATTCACCCCTCCACTTT
CASSLAPENSPLHF
>TRBV11-2|few|TRBJ2-1|.
TGTGCCAGCAGCTTAGATGGAGCGGCCCCCAGGCCCGGCGAGCAGTTCTTC
CASSLDGAAPRPGEQFF
>TRBV11-2|.|TRBJ2-5|.
TGTGCCAGCAGCTCGGAGACTAGGGACCAAGAGACCCAGTACTTC
CASSSETRDQETQYF
>TRBV29-1|.|TRBJ2-5|TRBD1
TGCAGCGTTGACGACAGGGGTTGGGGGGAGACCCAGTACTTC
CSVDDRGWGETQYF
>TRBV7-2|.|TRBJ1-5|.
TGTGCCAGCAGCCCCCGGCAGGGAGGGAACCAGCCCCAGCATTTT
CASSPRQGGNQPQHF
>TRBV6-2/TRBV6-3|.|TRBJ1-5|.
TGTGCCAGCAGTTACTCGGAGGATCAGCCCCAGCATTTT
CASSYSEDQPQHF
>TRBV4-1|.|TRBJ1-1|.
TGCGCCAGCAGCCAAGCCCAGGGCCTGAACACTGAAGCTTTCTTT
CASSQAQGLNTEAFF
>TRBV7-9|.|TRBJ1-4|TRBD1
TGTGCCAGCAGCTCCGGGGACAGGAGAAATGAAAAACTGTTTTTT
CASSSGDRRNEKLFF
>TRBV5-1|.|TRBJ1-5|.
TGCGCCAGCAGTCCGGAGGGCAATCAGCCCCAGCATTTT
CASSPEGNQPQHF
>TRBV24-1|.|TRBJ1-2|.
TGTGCCACCAGTGGACAGAACGATGGCTACACCTTC
CATSGQNDGYTF
>TRBV11-2|.|TRBJ1-3|TRBD1
TGTGCCAGCAGCTTAGTATGGGGACAGGGTTTCTCTGGAAACACCATATATTTT
CASSLVWGQGFSGNTIYF
>TRBV28|.|TRBJ2-3|.
TGTGCCAGCAGATTAACCCATCCGGCAGATACGCAGTATTTT
CASRLTHPADTQYF
>TRBV6-1|.|TRBJ2-7|TRBD1
TGTGCCAGCAGTGTACAGGGGTACGGGAACTCCTACGAGCAGTACTTC
CASSVQGYGNSYEQYF
>TRBV28|.|TRBJ1-1|TRBD1
TGTGCCAGCAGTACGCAGGGGGCTGGGGACACTGAAGCTTTCTTT
CASSTQGAGDTEAFF
>TRBV27|.|TRBJ1-5|.
TGTGCCAGCAGTTTCAACCCTGGGAGGTCCCAGCATTTT
CASSFNPGRSQHF
>TRBV28|.|TRBJ2-7|.
TGTGCCAGCAGCCCGTTAAGGATAGCTCCCTACGAGCAGTACTTC
CASSPLRIAPYEQYF
>TRBV15|.|TRBJ1-6|.
TGTGCCACCAGCAGAGTGAGGGGGTGGGATTCACCCCTCCACTTT
CATSRVRGWDSPLHF
>TRBV3-1/TRBV3-2|.|TRBJ2-7|.
TGTGCCAGCAGCCAAGCCAGGGCCTCCTACGAGCAGTACTTC
CASSQARASYEQYF
>TRBV6-6|.|TRBJ2-7|TRBD2
TGTGCCAGCAGTTACGGGGCTAGCGGGGGCGAGCAGTACTTC
CASSYGASGGEQYF
>TRBV2|.|TRBJ2-7|TRBD2
TGTGCCACCGGAGGACTAGCGTCCTACGAGCAGTACTTC
CATGGLASYEQYF
>TRBV18|once|TRBJ1-3|.
TGTGCCAGCTCATTGGAGTCTGGAAACACCATATATTTT
CASSLESGNTIYF
>TRBV5-1|.|TRBJ2-3|.
TGCGCCAGCAGCTTGACTGGCGGGGATTATCCGAACACAGATACGCAGTATTTT
CASSLTGGDYPNTDTQYF
>TRBV7-9|.|TRBJ2-7|.
TGTGCCAGCAGCTTAGCCTCTGACAGATACCTACGTCAGTACTTC
CASSLASDRYLRQYF
>TRBV9|.|TRBJ2-2|TRBD1
TGTGCCAGCAGCGTAGCCGGGACAGGGTTGGACACCGGGGAGCTGTTTTTT
CASSVAGTGLDTGELFF
>TRBV2|.|TRBJ1-1|TRBD1
TGTGCCAGCAGTAGACAGGGGCTGAACACTGAAGCTTTCTTT
CASSRQGLNTEAFF
>TRBV9|.|TRBJ1-2|TRBD1
TGTGCCAGCAGCAGTTACCGGGACAGGGAAAAGGGGGGCTACACCTTC
CASSSYRDREKGGYTF
>TRBV29-1|.|TRBJ2-5|TRBD1
TGCAGCGTTGGGGTCTTAAGACAGGGAAGCTTTGGGACCCAGTACTTC
CSVGVLRQGSFGTQYF
>TRBV19|.|TRBJ1-3|TRBD1
TGTGCCAGTAGTATCGGACAGGGGGCCACTGGAAACACCATATATTTT
CASSIGQGATGNTIYF
>TRBV28|.|TRBJ2-7|TRBD1
TGTGCCAGCAGTTTAACCCCGGACAGGGGGCAGTACGAGCAGTACTTC
CASSLTPDRGQYEQYF
>TRBV12-3/TRBV12-4|.|TRBJ2-3|.
TGTGCCAGCAGTCCGGGGAGTGGAGATACGCAGTATTTT
CASSPGSGDTQYF
>TRBV7-8|.|TRBJ1-3|.
TGTGCCAGCAGCCTACAGACGCAGAGCTCTGGAAACACCATATATTTT
CASSLQTQSSGNTIYF